What follows describes a single T cell receptor (beta chain). The sample is drawn from a study of blood T cell repertoires in COVID-19. Study at large: T cells, B-cell-depleted T cells, or PBMCs supplied cDNA or gDNA.

This CDR3 contains 15 residues. Germline-derived CDR1 and CDR2 are MNHEY and SMNVEV (reference sequence). V lost 5 bases to trimming and J lost 0 bases; unmatched junction nucleotides: 7. Sequencing was performed with immunoSEQ multiplex PCR; in TCRdb, only in-frame clones are kept and a portion is missing. Of 300,000 to 450,000 clones in the sample, approximately 89% were seen once. Sequenced sample: peripheral blood. This receptor was obtained from a woman aged 55-70 years with COVID-19, enrolled during active disease. The V and J genes are TRBV27 and TRBJ2-7; the match to TRBD1 covers 7 bases. Here the CDR3 reads CASSLRGQHSYEQYF. The CDR3 nucleotides are TGTGCCAGCAGTCTAAGGGGACAGCACTCCTACGAGCAGTACTTC.